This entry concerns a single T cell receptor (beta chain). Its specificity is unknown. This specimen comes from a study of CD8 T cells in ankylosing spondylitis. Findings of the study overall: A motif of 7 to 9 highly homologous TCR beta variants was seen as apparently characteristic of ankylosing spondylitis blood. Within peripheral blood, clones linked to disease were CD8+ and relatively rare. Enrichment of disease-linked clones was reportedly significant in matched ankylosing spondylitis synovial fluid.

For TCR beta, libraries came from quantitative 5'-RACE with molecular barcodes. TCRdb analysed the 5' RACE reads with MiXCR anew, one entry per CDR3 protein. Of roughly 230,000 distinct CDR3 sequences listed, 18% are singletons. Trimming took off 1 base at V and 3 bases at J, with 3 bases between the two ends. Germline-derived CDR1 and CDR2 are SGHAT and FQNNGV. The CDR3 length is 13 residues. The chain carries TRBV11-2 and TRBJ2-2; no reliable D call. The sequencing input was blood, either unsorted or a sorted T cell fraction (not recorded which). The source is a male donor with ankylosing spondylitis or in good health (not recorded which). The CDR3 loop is CASSLVDTGELFF. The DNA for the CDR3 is TGTGCCAGCAGCTTAGTAGACACCGGGGAGCTGTTTTTT.